Shown below are 12 T cell receptor beta chains from a single sample sequenced in a study of blood T cell repertoires in COVID-19. TCRdb's copy holds only in-frame clones and misses some; the assay was immunoSEQ multiplex PCR. The data show 94,000 or so clones, roughly 88% seen once. Material for sequencing was peripheral blood. All receptors come from a man in his 60s with acute or convalescent COVID-19.

The chain carries TRBV7-9 and TRBJ2-5; either TRBD1 or TRBD2 may supply D (5 bases each). The germline V gene has CDR1 SEHNR and CDR2 FQNEAQ (reference sequence). Trimming removed 5 bases at V and 3 bases at J, with 22 bases between. The CDR3 totals 17 residues. CDR3 loop: CASSKGSWVEDKETQYF. The CDR3 DNA follows: TGTGCCAGCAGCAAAGGGAGCTGGGTTGAGGACAAAGAGACCCAGTACTTC. The entire variable domain, with the rest obtained from reference TRBV7-9 and TRBJ2-5, is as follows: DTGVSQNPRHKITKRGQNVTFRCDPISEHNRLYWYRQTLGQGPEFLTYFQNEAQLEKSRLLSDRFSAERPKGSFSTLEIQRTEQGDSAMYLCASSKGSWVEDKETQYFGPGTRLLVL.

The chain combines TRBV19 with TRBJ1-5; D is ambiguous. The germline gives CDR1 LNHDA, CDR2 SQIVND (reference sequence). This CDR3 is built from 15 residues. V shed 2 bases and J shed 2 bases, with 10 bases lying between them. CDR3 loop: CASSIPRHGNQPQHF. As DNA, the CDR3 is TGTGCCAGTAGTATACCTCGACATGGCAATCAGCCCCAGCATTTT.

The chain combines TRBV25-1 with TRBJ1-2; the D is unclear. Germline V CDR1 and CDR2: MGHDK, SYGVNS. There are 12 residues in the CDR3. V was pared by 4 bases and J by 8 bases, with 11 bases between. CDR3 coding DNA: TGTGCCAGCAGTGCCGACATGGCCGGCTACACCTTC. Translating gives CASSADMAGYTF.

This chain joins TRBV28 and TRBJ2-2; D is perhaps TRBD1 (6 bases). The CDR3 totals 18 residues. In germline, CDR1 is MDHEN, CDR2 SYDVKM. The V gene lost 7 bases and the J gene lost 2 bases, with 23 bases spanning the gap. Written as DNA, the CDR3 is TGTGCCAGCACCTCCGGGACACCCAAGTTCCCCAACACCGGGGAGCTGTTTTTT. Translating gives CASTSGTPKFPNTGELFF.

This chain uses TRBV28 with TRBJ2-5, with TRBD1 as a possible D gene (6 bases). CDR3 size: 15 residues. V shed 5 bases and J shed 1 base, with 14 bases lying between them. Germline V gives CDR1 MDHEN, CDR2 SYDVKM. The CDR3 region has the DNA TGTGCCAGCAGTGCACACCAGGGGCCCCAAGAGACCCAGTACTTC. It is translated as CASSAHQGPQETQYF. Combining the CDR3 with reference TRBV28 and TRBJ2-5 gives the whole variable domain DVKVTQSSRYLVKRTGEKVFLECVQDMDHENMFWYRQDPGLGLRLIYFSYDVKMKEKGDIPEGYSVSREKKERFSLILESASTNQTSMYLCASSAHQGPQETQYFGPGTRLLVL.

The V gene is TRBV10-2, the J gene TRBJ2-3; D is possibly TRBD1 (5 bases). CDR1 is WSHSY, CDR2 SAAADI, per germline. The CDR3 is made up of 14 amino acids. Trimming took off 8 bases at V and 1 base at J, with 13 bases between the two ends. The CDR3 here is CASESGRGTDTQYF. The CDR3 DNA reads as TGCGCCAGCGAGAGTGGCAGGGGCACAGATACGCAGTATTTT.

The J gene is TRBJ2-7, the V gene TRBV30, with TRBD2 as a possible D gene (5 bases). The germline V gene encodes CDR1 GTSNPN and CDR2 SVGIG (reference sequence). This CDR3 comprises 12 residues. Between the trimmed V and J ends, which lost 3 bases and 2 bases, there was a span of 8 bases. The CDR3 loop is CAWRGVPYEQYF. The CDR3 DNA sequence: TGTGCCTGGAGGGGAGTTCCCTACGAGCAGTACTTC. Filled out from reference TRBV30 and TRBJ2-7, the complete variable domain reads SQTIHQWPATLVQPVGSPLSLECTVEGTSNPNLYWYRQAAGRGLQLLFYSVGIGQISSEVPQNLSASRPQDRQFILSSKKLLLSDSGFYLCAWRGVPYEQYFGPGTRLTVT.

This clone showed up just a few times. This rearrangement joins TRBV4-1 to TRBJ2-7; a possible D gene is TRBD1 (5 bases). V lost 0 bases and J 3 bases, leaving 9 bases between the germline ends. CDR1 is MGHRA, CDR2 YSYEKL, per germline. The CDR3 extends over 14 amino acids. The CDR3 nucleotides read TGCGCCAGCAGCCAAGATCAGGGTTACTACGAGCAGTACGTC. Amino acids: CASSQDQGYYEQYV.

The chain recombines TRBV21-1 with TRBJ2-7; TRBD1 was called by the table and not checked on the DNA. TRBV21-1 is flagged as a pseudogene. This CDR3 spans 14 amino acids. CDR3: CAALRRTGNHEQYV. CDR3 DNA sequence: TGTGCCGCCCTACGAAGGACAGGGAACCACGAGCAGTACGTC.

The J gene is TRBJ1-2, the V gene TRBV6-5, with 7 nucleotides matching TRBD1. Germline CDR1 MNHEY, CDR2 SVGAGI. V was pared by 2 bases and J by 2 bases, with 8 bases of the junction left unmatched. The CDR3 runs 16 residues. CDR3 loop: CASSYLTTGFNYGYTF. The CDR3 DNA reads as TGTGCCAGCAGTTACCTCACGACAGGGTTCAACTATGGCTACACCTTC.

This clone has just one count. CDR3 protein: CAISSQGTGNEQFF. The CDR3, as DNA: TGTGCCATCAGTAGTCAGGGGACCGGCAATGAGCAGTTCTTC. The V and J genes are TRBV10-3 and TRBJ2-1, with D perhaps matching TRBD1 (6 bases). The length of the CDR3 is 14 residues. Trimming left V 5 bases short and J 6 bases short, with 14 bases between. The germline V gene has CDR1 ENHRY and CDR2 SYGVKD.

Many counts were recorded for this clone. The V and J genes are TRBV7-9 and TRBJ2-5; D ambiguous. Germline V CDR1 and CDR2: SEHNR, FQNEAQ (reference sequence). The length of the CDR3 is 14 residues. V was shortened by 5 bases and J by 5 bases, with 15 bases between the two germline ends. CDR3 in DNA: TGTGCCAGCAGCCCGAGGCCGACCTTGGAGACCCAGTACTTC. This gives the protein CASSPRPTLETQYF.